This TCR beta chain was recorded in a study of human T cells and chemical hapten exposure. In the study overall: Patients had diphenylcyclopropenone applied to the scalp weekly throughout the approximately 26-week study. Women made up most patients, who had alopecia areata, totalis or universalis.

In the library, unique molecular identifiers were attached to individual cDNA molecules. MiXCR, applied by TCRdb to the RACE reads, yields one record per CDR3 protein. The sample comprises some 170,000 distinct CDR3 sequences, roughly 26% of which are singletons, and 2.1% rests with the top ten. V shed 6 bases and J 6 bases; nucleotides not matched to a gene: 11. CDR3 length: 13 amino acids. Germline CDR1 and CDR2: DFQATT and SNEGSKA (reference sequence). Time point here: patch test 3, about 24 weeks after DPC sensitization. Specified treatment: therapeutic diphenylcyclopropenone sensitization with weekly scalp DPC. The study enrolled 18 to 70-year-old alopecia patients suitable for DPC.

The sample here was whole blood, taken in connection with sensitization to the hapten diphenylcyclopropenone (DPC). The genes are TRBV20-1 and TRBJ2-7, with TRBD1 matching over 7 bases. The origin of this receptor is a woman under 30 with alopecia areata. Some clones in this sample may be carry-over from other donors' samples. CDR3 amino acids: CSAYLRGTIEQYF. In DNA, the CDR3 is TGCAGTGCGTATCTCAGGGGGACAATCGAGCAGTACTTC.